This T cell receptor (beta chain) was found in a study of shared clonotypes between healthy human individuals. As regards this clone: As yet, its antigen is unknown.

Findings of the study overall: Among donors, the sharing of clonotypes was expected to be influenced by sequencing depth. The generation probabilities recorded for non-shared clonotypes fell below those of clonotypes shared by all four donors.

Germline values: CDR1 MNHEY, CDR2 SVGAGI. This CDR3 comprises 13 residues. Trimming removed 11 bases at V and 5 bases at J, with 18 bases between. Execution of the assay was at deep level. Method: immunoSEQ multiplex PCR; TCRdb's copy keeps in-frame clones and lacks some. This repertoire shows roughly 550,000 clones, roughly 95% found once; its top ten account for 0.11%. The naive CD8 population came from CD45RO-negative cells selected for CCR7, without terminally differentiated effector memory CD45RA+ cells. The donor population consisted of healthy HIV-negative adults with no recent acute infections or vaccinations.

Specimen: naive CD8+ T cells sorted from blood. The receptor comes from a woman younger than 45 in good health. The chain is built from TRBV6-5 and TRBJ1-1; the D is unclear. The CDR3 DNA sequence: TGTGCCGCCTCGGAGGAGGGTTGGACTGAAGCTTTCTTT. It is translated as CAASEEGWTEAFF.